This T cell receptor beta chain was recorded in a study of blood T cell repertoires in COVID-19. Overall study: Acute and convalescent COVID-19 specimens originated in the United States, Italy and Spain. From T cells, B-cell-depleted T cells, or PBMCs came the material, which was cDNA or gDNA.

Authors' methods: Reference gene primers were amplified, and this amplification served to estimate nucleated cell counts. Libraries were prepared by immunoSEQ multiplex PCR; TCRdb keeps only in-frame clonotypes and omits some of them. V and J calls and clone size come straight from that table; D and trimming were deduced from the DNA. The data contain under 250,000 clones, 84% of them singletons. This clone came up once. Trimming shortened V by 5 bases and J by 2 bases, and 9 bases separated the two germline ends. Germline assignment: CDR1 SGHAT and CDR2 FQDESV (reference sequence). CDR3 length: 13 amino acids.

This clonotype was sampled from a middle-aged woman who had recovered from COVID-19. The specimen sequenced was peripheral blood. V and J are TRBV11-1 and TRBJ1-2; tentative D call: TRBD1 (5 bases). The DNA of the CDR3 is TGTGCCAGCAGCCAAAGGGGAAACTATGGCTACACCTTC. Translating it yields CASSQRGNYGYTF.